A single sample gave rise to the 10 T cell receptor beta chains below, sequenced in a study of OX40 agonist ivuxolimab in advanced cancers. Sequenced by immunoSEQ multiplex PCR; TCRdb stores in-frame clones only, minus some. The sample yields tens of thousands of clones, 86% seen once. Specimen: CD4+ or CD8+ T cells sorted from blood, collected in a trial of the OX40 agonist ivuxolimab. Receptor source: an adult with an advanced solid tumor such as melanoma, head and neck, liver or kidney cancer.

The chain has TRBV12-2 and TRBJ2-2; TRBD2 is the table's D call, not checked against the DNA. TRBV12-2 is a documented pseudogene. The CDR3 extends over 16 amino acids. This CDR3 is CASRDLARKVAGELFF. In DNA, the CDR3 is TGTGCAAGTCGCGACCTAGCGCGAAAGGTAGCCGGGGAGCTGTTTTTT.

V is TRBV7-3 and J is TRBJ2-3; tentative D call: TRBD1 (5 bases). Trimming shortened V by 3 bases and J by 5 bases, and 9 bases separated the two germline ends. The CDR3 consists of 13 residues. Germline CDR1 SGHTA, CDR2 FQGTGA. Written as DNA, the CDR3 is TGTGCCAGCAGCTTGGGGCCGGAAGATACGCAGTATTTT. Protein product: CASSLGPEDTQYF.

The CDR3, as DNA: TGTGCCAGCAGACCAGGGGCTAGCACAGATACGCAGTATTTT. Protein: CASRPGASTDTQYF. V and J are TRBV11-2 and TRBJ2-3, with D possibly TRBD1 on 6 matching bases. The CDR3 has 14 amino acids. CDR1 SGHAT and CDR2 FQNNGV come from the germline V gene. Trimming left V 6 bases short and J 0 bases short, with 10 bases between.

In DNA form, the CDR3 reads TGTGCCAGCAGTGAATATCGGGGGCCCCAAGAGACCCAGTACTTC. Translated: CASSEYRGPQETQYF. The V gene is TRBV2, the J gene TRBJ2-5, with D possibly called TRBD1 or TRBD2 (6 bases each). CDR1 is SNHLY, CDR2 FYNNEI, per germline. The CDR3 runs 15 residues. Trimming removed 2 bases from V and 1 base from J, with 11 bases in between.

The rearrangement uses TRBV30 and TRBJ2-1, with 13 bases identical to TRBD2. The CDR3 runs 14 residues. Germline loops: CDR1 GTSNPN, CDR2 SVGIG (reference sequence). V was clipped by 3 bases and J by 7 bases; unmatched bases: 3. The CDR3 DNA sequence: TGTGCCTGGAGCCAGGGACTAGCGGGGAATGAGCAGTTCTTC. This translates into CAWSQGLAGNEQFF.

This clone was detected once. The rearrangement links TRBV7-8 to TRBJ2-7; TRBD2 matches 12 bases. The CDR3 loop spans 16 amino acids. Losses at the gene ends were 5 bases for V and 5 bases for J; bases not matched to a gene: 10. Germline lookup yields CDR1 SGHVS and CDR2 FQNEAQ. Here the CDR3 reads CASSQRLAGEQNEQYF. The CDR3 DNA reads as TGTGCCAGCAGCCAAAGACTAGCGGGAGAACAGAACGAGCAGTACTTC.

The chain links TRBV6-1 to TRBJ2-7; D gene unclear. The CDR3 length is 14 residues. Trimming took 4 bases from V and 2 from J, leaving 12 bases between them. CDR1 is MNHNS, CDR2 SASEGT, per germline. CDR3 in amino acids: CASSARTLTYEQYF. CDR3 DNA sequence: TGTGCCAGCAGTGCAAGGACCCTTACCTACGAGCAGTACTTC.

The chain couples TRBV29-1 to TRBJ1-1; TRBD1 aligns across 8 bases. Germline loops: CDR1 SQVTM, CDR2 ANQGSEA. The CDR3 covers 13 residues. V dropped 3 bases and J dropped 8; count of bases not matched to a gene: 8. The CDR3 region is CSVDPRQGREAFF. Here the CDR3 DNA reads TGCAGCGTTGACCCCCGACAGGGGAGGGAAGCTTTCTTT.

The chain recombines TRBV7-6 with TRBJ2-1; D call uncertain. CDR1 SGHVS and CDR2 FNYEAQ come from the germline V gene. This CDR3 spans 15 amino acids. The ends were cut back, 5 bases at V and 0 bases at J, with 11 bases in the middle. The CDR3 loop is CASSRDIRSYNEQFF. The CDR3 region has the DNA TGTGCCAGCAGCAGGGATATACGCTCCTACAATGAGCAGTTCTTC.

CDR3 nucleotide sequence: TGTGCCAGCAGCCAAGACTTAGGGGGGGATTATAATGAAAAACTGTTTTTT. Residues: CASSQDLGGDYNEKLFF. The V and J genes are TRBV4-2 and TRBJ1-4, with D perhaps TRBD1 (6 bases). Germline loops: CDR1 LGHNA, CDR2 YNFKEQ. Deletions cut 0 bases from V and 4 bases from J, with 15 bases between. The length of the CDR3 is 17 residues.